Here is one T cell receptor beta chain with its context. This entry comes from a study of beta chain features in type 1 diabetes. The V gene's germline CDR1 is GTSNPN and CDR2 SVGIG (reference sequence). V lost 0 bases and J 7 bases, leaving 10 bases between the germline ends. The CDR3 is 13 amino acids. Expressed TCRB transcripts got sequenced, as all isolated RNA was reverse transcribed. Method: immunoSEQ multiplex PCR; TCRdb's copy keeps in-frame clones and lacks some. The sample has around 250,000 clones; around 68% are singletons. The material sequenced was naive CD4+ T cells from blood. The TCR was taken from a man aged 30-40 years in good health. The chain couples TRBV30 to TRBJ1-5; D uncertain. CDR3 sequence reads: CAWSVIGYQPQHF. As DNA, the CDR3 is TGTGCCTGGAGTGTAATCGGTTACCAGCCCCAGCATTTT. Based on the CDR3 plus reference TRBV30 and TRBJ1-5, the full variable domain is SQTIHQWPATLVQPVGSPLSLECTVEGTSNPNLYWYRQAAGRGLQLLFYSVGIGQISSEVPQNLSASRPQDRQFILSSKKLLLSDSGFYLCAWSVIGYQPQHFGDGTRLSIL.